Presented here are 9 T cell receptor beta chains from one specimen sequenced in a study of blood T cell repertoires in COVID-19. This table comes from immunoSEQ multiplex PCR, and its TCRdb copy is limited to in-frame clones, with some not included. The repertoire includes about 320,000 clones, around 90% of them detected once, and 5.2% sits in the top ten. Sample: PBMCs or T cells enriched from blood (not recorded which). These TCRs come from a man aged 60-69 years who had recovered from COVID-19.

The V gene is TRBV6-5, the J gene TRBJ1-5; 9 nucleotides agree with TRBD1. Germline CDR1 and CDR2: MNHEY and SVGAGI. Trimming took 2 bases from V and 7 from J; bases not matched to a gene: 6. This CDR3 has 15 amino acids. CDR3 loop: CASSYINRGQQPQHF. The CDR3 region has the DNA TGTGCCAGCAGTTACATTAACAGGGGGCAACAGCCCCAGCATTTT.

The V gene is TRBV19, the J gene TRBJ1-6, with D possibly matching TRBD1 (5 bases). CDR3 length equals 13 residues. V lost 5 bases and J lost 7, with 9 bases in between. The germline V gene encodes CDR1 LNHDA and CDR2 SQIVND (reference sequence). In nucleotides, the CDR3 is TGTGCCAGTAGTTTATACAGGAATTCACCCCTCCACTTT. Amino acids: CASSLYRNSPLHF. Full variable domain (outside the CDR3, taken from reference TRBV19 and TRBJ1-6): DGGITQSPKYLFRKEGQNVTLSCEQNLNHDAMYWYRQDPGQGLRLIYYSQIVNDFQKGDIAEGYSVSREKKESFPLTVTSAQKNPTAFYLCASSLYRNSPLHFGNGTRLTVT.

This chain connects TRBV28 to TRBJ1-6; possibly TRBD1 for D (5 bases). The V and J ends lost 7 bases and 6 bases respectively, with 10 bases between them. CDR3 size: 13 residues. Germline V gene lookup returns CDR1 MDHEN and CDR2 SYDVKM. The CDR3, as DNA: TGTGCCAGCAAAGGGGCCCTTAATTCACCCCTCCACTTT. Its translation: CASKGALNSPLHF.

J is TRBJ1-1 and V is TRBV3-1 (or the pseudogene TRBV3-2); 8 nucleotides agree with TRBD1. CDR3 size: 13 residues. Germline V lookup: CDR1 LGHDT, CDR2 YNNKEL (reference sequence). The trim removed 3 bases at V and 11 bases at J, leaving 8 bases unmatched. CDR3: CASSQSGGAVAFF. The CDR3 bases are TGTGCCAGCAGCCAGTCAGGGGGCGCGGTGGCTTTCTTT.

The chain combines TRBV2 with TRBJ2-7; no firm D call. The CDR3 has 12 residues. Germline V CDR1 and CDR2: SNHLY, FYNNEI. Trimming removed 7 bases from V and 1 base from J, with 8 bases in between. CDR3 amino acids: CASKEQSYEQYF. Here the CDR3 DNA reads TGTGCCAGCAAGGAGCAATCCTACGAGCAGTACTTC.

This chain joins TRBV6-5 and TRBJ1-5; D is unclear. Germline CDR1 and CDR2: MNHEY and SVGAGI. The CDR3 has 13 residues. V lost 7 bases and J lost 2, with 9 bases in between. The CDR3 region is CASNLERNQPQHF. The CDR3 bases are TGTGCCAGCAACCTGGAGCGCAATCAGCCCCAGCATTTT.

The chain's CDR3 is CASSSGLGAQYEQYF. In nucleotides, the CDR3 is TGTGCCAGCAGTTCCGGACTGGGAGCACAATACGAGCAGTACTTC. The rearrangement uses TRBV11-3 and TRBJ2-7; perhaps TRBD2 as D (5 bases). V gave up 6 bases and J gave up 4 bases, with 19 bases separating them. The CDR3 consists of 15 residues. The germline gives CDR1 SGHNT, CDR2 YENEEA. Using reference TRBV11-3 and TRBJ2-7 for the parts outside the CDR3, the full variable domain is EAGVVQSPRYKIIEKKQPVAFWCNPISGHNTLYWYLQNLGQGPELLIRYENEEAVDDSQLPKDRFSAERLKGVDSTLKIQPAELGDSAVYLCASSSGLGAQYEQYFGPGTRLTVT.

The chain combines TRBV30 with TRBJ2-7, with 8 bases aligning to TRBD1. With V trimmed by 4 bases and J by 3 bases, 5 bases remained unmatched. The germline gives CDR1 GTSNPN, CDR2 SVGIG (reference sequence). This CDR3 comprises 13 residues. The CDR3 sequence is CAWNGQGNYEQYF. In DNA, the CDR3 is TGTGCCTGGAATGGACAGGGAAACTACGAGCAGTACTTC.

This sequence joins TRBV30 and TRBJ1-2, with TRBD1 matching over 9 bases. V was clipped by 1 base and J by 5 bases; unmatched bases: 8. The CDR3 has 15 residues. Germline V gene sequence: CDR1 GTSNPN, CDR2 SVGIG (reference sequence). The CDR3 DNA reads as TGTGCCTGGAGTGGGTCGGGACAGGGAAAGTATGGCTACACCTTC. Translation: CAWSGSGQGKYGYTF.